The clone carrying this T cell receptor beta chain occurred a few times. The data were taken from a study of T cells after yellow fever vaccination. Across the whole study: Preparing low-cell-number fractions relied on SMART-Seq v4 Ultra Low Input.

The CDR3 contains 15 residues. The V end was cut by 3 bases, the J end by 5 bases, with 13 bases between. The V gene's germline CDR1 is LNHDA and CDR2 SQIVND (reference sequence). TCRdb independently ran MiXCR on the 5' RACE reads; one entry per CDR3 protein. The profile shows about 60,000 distinct CDR3 sequences, around 6.5% of them singletons. The sequence came from a man aged 18 to 35 who received the YFV17D yellow fever vaccine. This chain connects TRBV19 to TRBJ2-2, with D tentatively TRBD1 (7 bases). The sequencing here drew on CD8+ T cells sorted from PBMCs, taken on the day of the first yellow fever vaccination. This chain's CDR3 is CASSIWQGGTGELFF. The CDR3 DNA sequence: TGTGCCAGTAGTATTTGGCAGGGGGGTACCGGGGAGCTGTTTTTT.